These T cell receptor beta chains were read from a single sample in a study of blood T cell repertoires in COVID-19. Sequencing was performed with immunoSEQ multiplex PCR; in TCRdb, only in-frame clones are kept and a portion is missing. Of some 220,000 clones listed, about 85% are singletons. Sequencing was carried out using peripheral blood. The receptors stem from a man between 50 and 59 years old who had recovered from COVID-19. Both conserved end residues are part of each CDR3. D genes are given only for firm matches. Expanded clones are given a class, and other clones once, few, many or no size at all.

j_call v_call clone_size d_call cdr3_nt cdr3_aa
TRBJ1-1 TRBV4-2 - - TGTGCCAGCAAGCGGGGAGGGTCAACAGAGAACACTGAAGCTTTCTTT CASKRGGSTENTEAFF
TRBJ2-3 TRBV10-1 - TRBD2 TGCGCCAGCAGTCGGGGGGGAGGAAACACAGATACGCAGTATTTT CASSRGGGNTDTQYF
TRBJ2-3 TRBV5-4 - TRBD1 TGTGCCAGCAGCCAAGCCCACAGGGGCACGGACACAGATACGCAGTATTTT CASSQAHRGTDTDTQYF
TRBJ2-7 TRBV6-5 - - TGTGCCAGCAGGCGGGCTGTGAGCTCCTACGAGCAGTACTTC CASRRAVSSYEQYF
TRBJ1-2 TRBV10-2 - TRBD1 TGCGCCAGCAGGGCCGGGACAGCCAGCTATGGCTACACCTTC CASRAGTASYGYTF
TRBJ1-2 TRBV6-5 - - TGTGCCAGCAGTTACTCGGGGAGGGATTGGAGCTATGGCTACACCTTC CASSYSGRDWSYGYTF
TRBJ2-6 TRBV27 - - TGTGCCAGCAGTTTATACGGACAAGCCTCTGGGGCCAACGTCCTGACTTTC CASSLYGQASGANVLTF
TRBJ2-7 TRBV4-1 - TRBD2 TGCGCCAGCAGTCAGACTAGCGGGAGGTCCTACGAGCAGTACTTC CASSQTSGRSYEQYF
TRBJ2-7 TRBV5-1 few TRBD1 TGCGCCAGCAGCTTGGGGACAGGGACCTACGAGCAGTACTTC CASSLGTGTYEQYF
TRBJ2-7 TRBV9 - - TGTGCCAGCAGCGTAGTAGACGCTAGCGAGCAGTACTTC CASSVVDASEQYF
TRBJ2-2 TRBV27 - - TGTGCCAGCAGTTTGGACGACAGTTTCGCGAACACCGGGGAGCTGTTTTTT CASSLDDSFANTGELFF
TRBJ2-5 TRBV27 - TRBD2 TGTGCCAGCAGTTTAAGGTCTAGCGGTCCCCAAGAGACCCAGTACTTC CASSLRSSGPQETQYF
TRBJ2-5 TRBV4-1 - - TGCGCCAGCAGCCAAGATATCCTCCAAGAGACCCAGTACTTC CASSQDILQETQYF
TRBJ2-1 TRBV11-2 - TRBD2 TGTGCCAGCAGCGGGGGACTAGCGGGAGGGGGAAGGCAGTTCTTC CASSGGLAGGGRQFF
TRBJ2-3 TRBV27 - TRBD2 TGTGCCAGCAGTCCGGGACTAGCATCCTCCGATACGCAGTATTTT CASSPGLASSDTQYF
TRBJ2-4 TRBV7-9 - TRBD2 TGTGCCAGCAGCCCGCCGACTAGCGGGAGGTCTAAAAACATTCAGTACTTC CASSPPTSGRSKNIQYF
TRBJ2-7 TRBV24-1 - - TGTGCCACCAGTGATTTACGGGACGAGCAGTACTTC CATSDLRDEQYF
TRBJ2-7 TRBV30 - TRBD1 TGTGCCTGGTGTCCGGGACAGGTCGGTTTTCAGTACTTC CAWCPGQVGFQYF
TRBJ2-7 TRBV6-6 - TRBD1 TGTGCCAGCGATTCCGGGACAGGCATCTCCTACGAGCAGTACTTC CASDSGTGISYEQYF
TRBJ1-1 TRBV5-4 - TRBD1 TGTGCCAGCAGCCTGAAGGACAGGGGATCTGAAGCTTTCTTT CASSLKDRGSEAFF
TRBJ1-5 TRBV6-5 - - TGTGCCAGCACCCCGATTGTTGGCCAGCCCCAGCATTTT CASTPIVGQPQHF
TRBJ1-5 TRBV28 - TRBD1 TGTGCCAGCAGTTTATATGGGACAGGGGTCCAGCCCCAGCATTTT CASSLYGTGVQPQHF
TRBJ2-1 TRBV5-1 - TRBD2 TGCGCCAGCAGCCCCCGAGGTAGCGGGGGGGGTTTACGCAATGAGCAGTTCTTC CASSPRGSGGGLRNEQFF
TRBJ1-3 TRBV14 - - TGTGCCAGCAGCCAAGATCCCCACAGAGGCAGGGGCTTGAACACCATATATTTT CASSQDPHRGRGLNTIYF
TRBJ2-1 TRBV2 - TRBD1 TGTGCCAGCAGTGAAGGGACAGGTCCTTACAATGAGCAGTTCTTC CASSEGTGPYNEQFF
TRBJ2-3 TRBV7-2 - - TGTGCCAGCAGCTTGACAGGAACTCCCACAGATACGCAGTATTTT CASSLTGTPTDTQYF
TRBJ2-7 TRBV11-2 - TRBD2 TGTGCCAGCAGTAAAATGACGGTGGGACTAGCCTACGAGCAGTACTTC CASSKMTVGLAYEQYF
TRBJ1-4 TRBV18 - - TGTGCCAGCTCCAACCATAGGAGGACTAATGAAAAACTGTTTTTT CASSNHRRTNEKLFF
TRBJ1-1 TRBV3-1/TRBV3-2 - - TGTGCCAGCAGCCAAACAGACAGGAACACTGAAGCTTTCTTT CASSQTDRNTEAFF
TRBJ1-5 TRBV28 - - TGTGCCAGCAGTACTTACAGGGCGCCCGGTCAGCCCCAGCATTTT CASSTYRAPGQPQHF
TRBJ1-2 TRBV29-1 - - TGCAGCGTCGGCGGGGGGACCCTAATAACAAACTATGGCTACACCTTC CSVGGGTLITNYGYTF
TRBJ1-6 TRBV3-1/TRBV3-2 few - TGTGCCAGCAGCCAGAGTTCACCCCTCCACTTT CASSQSSPLHF